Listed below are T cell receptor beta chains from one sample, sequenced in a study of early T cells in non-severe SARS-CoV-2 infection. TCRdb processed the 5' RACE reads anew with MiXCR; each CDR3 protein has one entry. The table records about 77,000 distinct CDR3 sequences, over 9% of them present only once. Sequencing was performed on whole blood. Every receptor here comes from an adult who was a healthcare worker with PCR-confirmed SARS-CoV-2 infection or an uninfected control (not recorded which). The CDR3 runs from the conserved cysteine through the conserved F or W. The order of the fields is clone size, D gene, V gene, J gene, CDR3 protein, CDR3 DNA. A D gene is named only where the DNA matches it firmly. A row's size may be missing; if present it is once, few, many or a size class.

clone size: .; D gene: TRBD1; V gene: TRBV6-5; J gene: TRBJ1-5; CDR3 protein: CASGTAKNQPQHF; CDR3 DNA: TGTGCCAGCGGGACAGCTAAGAATCAGCCCCAGCATTTT
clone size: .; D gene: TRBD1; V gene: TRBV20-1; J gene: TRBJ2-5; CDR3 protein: CSARRGRGMAETQYF; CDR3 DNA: TGCAGTGCTAGAAGGGGCAGGGGGATGGCAGAGACCCAGTACTTC
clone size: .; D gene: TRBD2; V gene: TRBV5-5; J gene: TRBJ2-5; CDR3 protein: CASSFLAGGPAETQYF; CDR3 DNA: TGTGCCAGCAGCTTTCTAGCGGGAGGGCCGGCGGAGACCCAGTACTTC
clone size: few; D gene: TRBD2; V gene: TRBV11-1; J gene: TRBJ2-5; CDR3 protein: CASSLGRAVQETQYF; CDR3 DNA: TGTGCCAGCAGCTTGGGGAGGGCCGTCCAAGAGACCCAGTACTTC
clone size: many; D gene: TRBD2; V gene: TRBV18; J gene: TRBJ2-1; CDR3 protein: CASSPELAGDEQFF; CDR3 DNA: TGTGCCAGCTCACCAGAGCTAGCGGGAGATGAGCAGTTCTTC
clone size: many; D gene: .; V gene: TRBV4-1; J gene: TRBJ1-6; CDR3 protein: CASSQDQAGSSYNSPLHF; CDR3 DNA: TGCGCCAGCAGCCAAGATCAGGCAGGGAGCTCCTATAATTCACCCCTCCACTTT
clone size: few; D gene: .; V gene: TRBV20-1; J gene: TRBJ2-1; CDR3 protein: CSARGDKSYNEQFF; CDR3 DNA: TGCAGTGCTAGGGGGGACAAGTCCTACAATGAGCAGTTCTTC
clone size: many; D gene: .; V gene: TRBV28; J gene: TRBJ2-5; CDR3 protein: CASNPPASRETQYF; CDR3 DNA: TGTGCCAGCAATCCTCCGGCTAGCCGGGAGACCCAGTACTTC
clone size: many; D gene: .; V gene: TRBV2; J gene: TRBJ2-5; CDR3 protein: CASRLALGRSQETQYF; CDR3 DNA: TGTGCCAGCCGCCTTGCACTAGGTCGCTCACAAGAGACCCAGTACTTC
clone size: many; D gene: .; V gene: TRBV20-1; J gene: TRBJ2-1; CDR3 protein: CSARGGGGAYNEQFF; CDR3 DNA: TGCAGTGCTAGAGGAGGCGGTGGGGCCTACAATGAGCAGTTCTTC
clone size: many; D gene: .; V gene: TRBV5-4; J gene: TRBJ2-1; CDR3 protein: CASSWQGRARNEQFF; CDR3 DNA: TGTGCCAGCAGCTGGCAGGGGAGGGCGAGGAATGAGCAGTTCTTC
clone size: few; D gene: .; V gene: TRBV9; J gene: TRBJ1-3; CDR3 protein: CASSGGSSGNTIYF; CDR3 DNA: TGTGCCAGCAGCGGGGGGAGCTCTGGAAACACCATATATTTT
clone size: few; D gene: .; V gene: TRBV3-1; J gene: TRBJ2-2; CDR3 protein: CASSQGIGTGELFF; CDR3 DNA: TGTGCCAGCAGCCAAGGGATAGGCACCGGGGAGCTGTTTTTT
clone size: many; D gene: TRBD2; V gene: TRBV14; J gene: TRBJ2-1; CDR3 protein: CASSHPTMGSSGSPGHEQFF; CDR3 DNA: TGTGCCAGCAGCCATCCGACGATGGGGTCTAGCGGGAGTCCTGGCCATGAGCAGTTCTTC
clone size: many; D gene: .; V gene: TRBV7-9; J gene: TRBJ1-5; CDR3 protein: CASSLAGHGQPQHF; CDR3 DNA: TGTGCCAGCAGCTTAGCGGGACATGGACAGCCCCAGCATTTT
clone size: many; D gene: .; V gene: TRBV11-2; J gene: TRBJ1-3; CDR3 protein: CASSSYKENTIYF; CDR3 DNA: TGTGCCAGCAGCTCATACAAAGAAAACACCATATATTTT
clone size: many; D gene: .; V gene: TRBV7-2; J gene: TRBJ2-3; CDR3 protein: CASSSQVLITDTQYF; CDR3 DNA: TGTGCCAGCAGCTCCCAGGTCCTAATCACAGATACGCAGTATTTT
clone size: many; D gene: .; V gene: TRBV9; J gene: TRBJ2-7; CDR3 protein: CASSAGLAGQYEQYF; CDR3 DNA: TGTGCCAGCAGCGCGGGACTCGCGGGGCAATACGAGCAGTACTTC
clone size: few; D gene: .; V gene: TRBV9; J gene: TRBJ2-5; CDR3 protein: CASSAGGWQETQYF; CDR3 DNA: TGTGCCAGCAGCGCCGGGGGTTGGCAAGAGACCCAGTACTTC
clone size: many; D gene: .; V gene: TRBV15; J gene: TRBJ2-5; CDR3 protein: CATSRVAEETQYF; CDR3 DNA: TGTGCCACCAGCAGAGTGGCGGAAGAGACCCAGTACTTC
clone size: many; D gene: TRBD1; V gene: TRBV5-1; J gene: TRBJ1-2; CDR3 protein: CASSGQGSGYTF; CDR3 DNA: TGCGCCAGCAGCGGACAGGGAAGCGGCTACACCTTC
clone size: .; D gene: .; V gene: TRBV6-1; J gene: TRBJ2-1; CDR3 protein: CASSVFQGFRGYNEQFF; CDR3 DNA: TGTGCCAGCAGTGTGTTTCAGGGATTTAGGGGCTACAATGAGCAGTTCTTC
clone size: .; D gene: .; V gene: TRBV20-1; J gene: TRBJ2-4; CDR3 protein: CSASRSSLVKNIQYF; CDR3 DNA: TGCAGTGCTAGCCGCTCATCTTTAGTCAAAAACATTCAGTACTTC
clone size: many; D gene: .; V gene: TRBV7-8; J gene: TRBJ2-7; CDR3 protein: CASSFRPHPYEQYF; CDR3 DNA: TGTGCCAGCAGCTTCAGGCCTCACCCCTACGAGCAGTACTTC
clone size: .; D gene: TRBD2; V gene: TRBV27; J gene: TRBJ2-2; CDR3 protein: CASSLIGFGGTGELFF; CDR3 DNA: TGTGCCAGCAGTTTAATCGGGTTCGGGGGGACCGGGGAGCTGTTTTTT
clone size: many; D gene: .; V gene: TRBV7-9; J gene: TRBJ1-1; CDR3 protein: CASSPTGYVNTEAFF; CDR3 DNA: TGTGCCAGCAGCCCGACAGGTTACGTGAACACTGAAGCTTTCTTT
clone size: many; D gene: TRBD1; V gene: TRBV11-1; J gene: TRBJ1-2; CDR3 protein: CASSFDRVDGYTF; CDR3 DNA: TGTGCCAGCAGCTTCGACAGGGTGGATGGCTACACCTTC
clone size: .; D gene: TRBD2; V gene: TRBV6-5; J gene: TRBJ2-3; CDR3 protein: CASSYGRAETDTQYF; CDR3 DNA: TGTGCCAGCAGTTACGGGAGGGCCGAGACAGATACGCAGTATTTT
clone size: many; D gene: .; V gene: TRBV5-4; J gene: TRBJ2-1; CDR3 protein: CASRLIKGAPSSPYNEQFF; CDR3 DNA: TGTGCCAGCAGATTAATAAAAGGAGCACCCTCCTCACCCTACAATGAGCAGTTCTTC
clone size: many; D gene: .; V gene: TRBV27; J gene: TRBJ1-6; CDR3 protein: CASSLSLPGTWGSPLHF; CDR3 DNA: TGTGCCAGCAGTTTATCCCTCCCAGGGACATGGGGATCACCCCTCCACTTT
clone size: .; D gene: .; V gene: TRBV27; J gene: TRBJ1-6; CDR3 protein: CASSLGRSYNSPLHF; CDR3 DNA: TGTGCCAGCAGTTTGGGTCGCTCCTATAATTCACCCCTCCACTTT
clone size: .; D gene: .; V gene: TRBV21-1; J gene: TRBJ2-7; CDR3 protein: CASSHTRSSYEQYF; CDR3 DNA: TGTGCCAGCAGCCACACTCGGAGCTCCTACGAGCAGTACTTC
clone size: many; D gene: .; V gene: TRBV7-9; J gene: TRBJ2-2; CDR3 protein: CASSLGDNQHRELFF; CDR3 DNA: TGTGCCAGCAGCTTAGGGGACAATCAACACCGGGAGCTGTTTTTT
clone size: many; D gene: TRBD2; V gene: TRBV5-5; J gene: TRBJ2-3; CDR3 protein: CASSLMGLSTDTQYF; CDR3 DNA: TGTGCCAGCAGCTTGATGGGACTATCCACAGATACGCAGTATTTT
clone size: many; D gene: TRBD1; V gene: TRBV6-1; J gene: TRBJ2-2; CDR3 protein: CASQDRGDTGELFF; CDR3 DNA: TGTGCCAGCCAGGACAGGGGTGACACCGGGGAGCTGTTTTTT
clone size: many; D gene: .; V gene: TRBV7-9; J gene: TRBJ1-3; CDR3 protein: CASSLGTASPGNTIYF; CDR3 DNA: TGTGCCAGCAGCTTAGGGACAGCTTCACCTGGAAACACCATATATTTT
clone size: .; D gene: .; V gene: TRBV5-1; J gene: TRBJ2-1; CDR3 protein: CASSQGVQYNEQFF; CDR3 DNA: TGCGCCAGCAGCCAGGGAGTCCAATACAATGAGCAGTTCTTC
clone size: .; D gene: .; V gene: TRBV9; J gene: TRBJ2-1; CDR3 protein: CASSARDSSYNEQFF; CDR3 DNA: TGTGCCAGCAGCGCAAGGGACTCATCCTACAATGAGCAGTTCTTC
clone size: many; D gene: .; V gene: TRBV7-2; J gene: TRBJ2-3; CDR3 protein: CASSHRQGGSTDTQYF; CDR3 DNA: TGTGCCAGCAGCCACAGGCAGGGGGGCAGCACAGATACGCAGTATTTT
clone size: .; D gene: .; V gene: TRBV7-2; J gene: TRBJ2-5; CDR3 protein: CASSFTELPQYF; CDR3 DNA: TGTGCCAGCAGCTTCACAGAACTACCCCAGTACTTC
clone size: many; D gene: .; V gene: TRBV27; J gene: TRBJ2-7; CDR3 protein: CASSFRGDEQYF; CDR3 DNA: TGTGCCAGCAGTTTCAGGGGCGACGAGCAGTACTTC
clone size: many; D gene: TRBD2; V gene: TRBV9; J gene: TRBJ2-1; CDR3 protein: CASSVHSGRAGNEQFF; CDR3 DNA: TGTGCCAGCAGCGTACATAGCGGGAGGGCGGGCAATGAGCAGTTCTTC
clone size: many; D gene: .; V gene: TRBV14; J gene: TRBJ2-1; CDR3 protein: CASSQDIGGYNEQFF; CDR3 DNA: TGTGCCAGCAGCCAAGATATCGGCGGGTACAATGAGCAGTTCTTC
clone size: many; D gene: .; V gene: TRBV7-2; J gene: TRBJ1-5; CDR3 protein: CASSSQGGQPQHF; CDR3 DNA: TGTGCCAGCAGTAGCCAGGGCGGTCAGCCCCAGCATTTT
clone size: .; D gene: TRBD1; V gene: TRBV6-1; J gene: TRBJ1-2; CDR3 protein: CASSEQGAFGYTF; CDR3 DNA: TGTGCCAGCAGTGAACAGGGGGCTTTTGGCTACACCTTC
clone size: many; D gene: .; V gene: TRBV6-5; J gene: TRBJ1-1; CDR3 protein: CASSQTNTEAFF; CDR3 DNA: TGTGCCAGCAGCCAGACGAACACTGAAGCTTTCTTT
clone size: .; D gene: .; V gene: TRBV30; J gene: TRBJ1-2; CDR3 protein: CAWSPFLRGYTF; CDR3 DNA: TGTGCCTGGAGTCCGTTCCTTCGGGGCTACACCTTC
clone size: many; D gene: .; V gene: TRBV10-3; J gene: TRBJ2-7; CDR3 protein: CAISEQGYEQYF; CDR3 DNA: TGTGCCATCAGCGAGCAGGGCTACGAGCAGTACTTC
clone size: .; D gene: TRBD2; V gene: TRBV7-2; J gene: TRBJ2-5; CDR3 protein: CVSSLAGGPETQYF; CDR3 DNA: TGTGTCAGCAGCTTAGCGGGAGGGCCGGAGACCCAGTACTTC
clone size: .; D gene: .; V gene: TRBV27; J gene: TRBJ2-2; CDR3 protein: CASSSRPSGWNTGELFF; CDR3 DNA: TGTGCCAGCAGTTCCCGTCCGAGCGGGTGGAACACCGGGGAGCTGTTTTTT